This T cell receptor beta chain was identified during a study of T cell changes during pregnancy in multiple sclerosis. Data came from immunoSEQ multiplex PCR; TCRdb stores just in-frame clones and leaves some out. The repertoire holds more than 50,000 clones, with roughly 89% as singletons. The CDR3 is made up of 18 amino acids. V lost 3 bases to trimming and J lost 3 bases; unmatched junction nucleotides: 17. Looked up from germline, CDR1 is SGHDT and CDR2 is YYEEEE. This receptor was taken from a female donor in good health, enrolled as a control in a pregnancy study. The chain couples TRBV5-6 to TRBJ1-1; 7 bases line up with TRBD1. Material: CD4+ T cells from peripheral blood mononuclear cells, obtained after pregnancy. The CDR3 sequence is CASSSSGGVWSRDTEAFF. Here the CDR3 DNA reads TGTGCCAGCAGCTCTTCAGGGGGAGTATGGAGTCGGGACACTGAAGCTTTCTTT. Combining the CDR3 with reference TRBV5-6 and TRBJ1-1 gives the whole variable domain DAGVTQSPTHLIKTRGQQVTLRCSPKSGHDTVSWYQQALGQGPQFIFQYYEEEERQRGNFPDRFSGHQFPNYSSELNVNALLLGDSALYLCASSSSGGVWSRDTEAFFGQGTRLTVV.